This T cell receptor beta chain is drawn from a study of shared clonotypes between healthy human individuals. Study-wide context: Three plates each covered CD4 naive and memory; CD8 naive two, CD8 memory one. Study-level findings and limits: Relative to their counterparts shared across all four donors, non-shared clonotypes exhibited diminished generation probabilities.

A note on this clone: Its target is not known.

Germline CDR1 SGDLS, CDR2 YYNGEE. V was shortened by 0 bases and J by 2 bases, with 10 bases between the two germline ends. The CDR3 has 15 residues. Assay execution proceeded at the deep level. Libraries were prepared by immunoSEQ multiplex PCR; TCRdb keeps only in-frame clonotypes and omits some of them. The sample records more than 1,200,000 clones, 98% being singletons. The sample consisted of naive CD4+ T cells sorted from blood. The subset here: CD45RA+ positively selected. This receptor was taken from a young man in good health. The rearrangement uses TRBV9 and TRBJ2-3; no firm D call. The CDR3 nucleotides read TGTGCCAGCAGCGTAGAAGCCTCTAACACAGATACGCAGTATTTT. This sequence encodes CASSVEASNTDTQYF.